The 2 T cell receptor beta chains listed next were all sequenced from one sample in a study of cytomegalovirus exposure and HLA in healthy donors. Repertoires were generated with immunoSEQ multiplex PCR, while TCRdb's copy carries only in-frame clones and drops some. Here the sample spans 180,000 or so clones, about 79% being singletons. Sequenced sample: PBMCs. Receptors originate from a woman between 25 and 40 years old in good health and CMV-seropositive.

This chain links TRBV6-5 with TRBJ1-5; D not certain. V lost 7 bases and J 7 bases, leaving 14 bases between the germline ends. The CDR3 length is 13 residues. Germline CDR1 MNHEY, CDR2 SVGAGI. CDR3 sequence (DNA): TGTGCCAGCACCTCGGTTGGGGAGCAGCCCCAGCATTTT. Translation gives CASTSVGEQPQHF.

This CDR3 is CASSTPGLNYEQYF. The CDR3 DNA reads TGTGCCAGTAGTACTCCGGGACTAAACTACGAGCAGTACTTC. V and J are TRBV19 and TRBJ2-7; 7 nucleotides match TRBD2. The V and J ends lost 4 bases and 3 bases, in that order; junction bases with no gene match: 6. There are 14 residues in the CDR3. Germline V lookup: CDR1 LNHDA, CDR2 SQIVND (reference sequence).